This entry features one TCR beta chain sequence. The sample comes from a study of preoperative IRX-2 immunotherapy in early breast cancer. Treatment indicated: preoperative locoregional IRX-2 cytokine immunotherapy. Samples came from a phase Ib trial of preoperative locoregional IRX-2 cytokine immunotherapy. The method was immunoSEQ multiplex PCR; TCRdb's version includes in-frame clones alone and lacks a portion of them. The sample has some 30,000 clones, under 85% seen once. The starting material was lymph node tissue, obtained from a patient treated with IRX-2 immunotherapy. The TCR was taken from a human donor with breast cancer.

The CDR3 DNA is TGTGCCATCAGTAACACCGGGACAGGGGATACTGAAGCTTTCTTT. Translating gives CAISNTGTGDTEAFF. The chain is built from TRBV10-3 and TRBJ1-1; 10 bases agree with TRBD1. Germline CDR1 reads ENHRY; CDR2 reads SYGVKD. The CDR3 is made up of 15 amino acids. The trim removed 5 bases at V and 5 bases at J, leaving 8 bases unmatched.